The 26 T cell receptor beta chains listed next were all sequenced from one sample in a study of shared clonotypes between healthy human individuals. TCRdb's table, derived via immunoSEQ multiplex PCR, lists solely in-frame clones and lacks some. This sample yields about 100,000 clones, of which 68% are seen a single time; approximately 46% belongs to the top ten. Sequences were obtained from memory CD8+ T cells sorted from blood. Documented subset: CD45RO+ cells pooled with CCR7-negative TemRA cells. The receptors originated from a man aged 25 to 40 in good health.

The chain joins TRBV6-5 to TRBJ2-3; D might be TRBD2 (5 bases). This CDR3 contains 14 residues. The V gene lost 5 bases and the J gene lost 2 bases, with 11 bases spanning the gap. Germline CDR1 is MNHEY and CDR2 is SVGAGI. The CDR3 here is CASSPASYTDTQYF. The CDR3 bases are TGTGCCAGCAGTCCGGCTAGCTACACAGATACGCAGTATTTT.

V is TRBV6-5 and J is TRBJ2-1; TRBD1 matches at 7 bases. The germline V gene encodes CDR1 MNHEY and CDR2 SVGAGI. V dropped 5 bases and J dropped 1; count of bases not matched to a gene: 2. This CDR3 spans 14 amino acids. The CDR3 sequence: CASSHRGSYNEQFF. CDR3 in DNA: TGTGCCAGCAGTCACAGGGGTTCCTACAATGAGCAGTTCTTC.

In its sample, this clone was seen a few times. The chain uses TRBV6-4 and TRBJ2-2; TRBD1 might be the D (6 bases). CDR3 length: 16 residues. Deletions cut 8 bases from V and 0 bases from J, with 16 bases between. Germline V CDR1 and CDR2: MRHNA, SNTAGT. CDR3 region: CASSPGEFANTGELFF. Here the CDR3 DNA reads TGTGCCAGCTCCCCAGGGGAGTTCGCGAACACCGGGGAGCTGTTTTTT.

The rearrangement links TRBV28 to TRBJ1-5; D gene unclear. The germline V and J ends were trimmed by 6 bases and 7 bases, with 13 bases remaining between them. Germline V gene data show CDR1 as MDHEN and CDR2 as SYDVKM. The CDR3 is made up of 13 amino acids. The CDR3 sequence is CASRSGSGQPQHF. In DNA form, the CDR3 reads TGTGCCAGCAGATCGGGGTCGGGGCAGCCCCAGCATTTT.

This clone turned up a few times. This sequence joins TRBV9 and TRBJ2-7; TRBD2 might be the D (5 bases). V dropped 0 bases and J dropped 2 bases, with 9 bases sitting between them. The CDR3 covers 14 residues. Germline V gene lookup returns CDR1 SGDLS and CDR2 YYNGEE. CDR3 coding DNA: TGTGCCAGCAGCGTAGAAGCGGTCCCCTACGAGCAGTACTTC. It codes for CASSVEAVPYEQYF.

This clone was seen a handful of times. The CDR3 loop reads CASSRQGAGVFF. The CDR3 nucleotides read TGTGCCAGTAGTAGACAGGGGGCGGGGGTGTTCTTC. This chain connects TRBV19 to TRBJ2-1, with TRBD1 matching 10 bases. Germline CDR1 LNHDA, CDR2 SQIVND (reference sequence). J lost 15 bases, V lost 4 bases, and 6 bases had no gene match. The CDR3 has 12 amino acids.

The V gene is TRBV9, the J gene TRBJ1-1, with D possibly TRBD1 on 6 matching bases. This CDR3 is 14 amino acids long. The ends were cut back, 0 bases at V and 5 bases at J, with 11 bases in the middle. Germline CDR1 reads SGDLS; CDR2 reads YYNGEE. The CDR3 region is CASSVEGQGTEAFF. In DNA form, the CDR3 reads TGTGCCAGCAGCGTAGAGGGGCAGGGGACTGAAGCTTTCTTT.

The chain is built from TRBV25-1 and TRBJ2-1; D may be TRBD2 (5 bases). Germline CDR1 is MGHDK and CDR2 is SYGVNS. V shed 6 bases and J shed 1 base, with 13 bases lying between them. This CDR3 is built from 15 residues. The CDR3 sequence: CASRESGSSYNEQFF. In nucleotides, the CDR3 is TGTGCCAGCAGGGAGTCGGGATCTTCCTACAATGAGCAGTTCTTC.

CDR3 sequence: CSVEMTHYNTGELFF. The CDR3 bases are TGCAGCGTTGAAATGACTCATTACAACACCGGGGAGCTGTTTTTT. The rearrangement links TRBV29-1 to TRBJ2-2; D call uncertain. The CDR3 is 15 amino acids. In germline, CDR1 is SQVTM, CDR2 ANQGSEA. V shed 2 bases and J shed 2 bases, with 12 bases lying between them.

This clone has at least ten counts. The chain links TRBV10-2 to TRBJ2-7; a possible D gene is TRBD2 (6 bases). The length of the CDR3 is 13 residues. Trimming took 2 bases from V and 2 from J, leaving 7 bases between them. Germline CDR1 is WSHSY and CDR2 is SAAADI. The CDR3 spells CASSEIAAYEQYF. The CDR3 DNA is TGCGCCAGCAGTGAGATAGCGGCCTACGAGCAGTACTTC.

This clone was observed at least ten times. J is TRBJ2-7 and V is TRBV6-1; no reliable D call. V was trimmed by 1 base and J by 9 bases, leaving 7 bases between them. Per the germline V gene, CDR1 is MNHNS and CDR2 is SASEGT. CDR3 size: 11 residues. The CDR3 bases are TGTGCCAGCAGTGAAGTGTATAGGCAGTACTTC. Translating gives CASSEVYRQYF.

The chain combines TRBV9 with TRBJ2-6; D gene unclear. The CDR3 contains 14 residues. CDR1 SGDLS and CDR2 YYNGEE come from the germline V gene. Trimming cost V 0 bases and J 0 bases, with 1 base left between them. CDR3 sequence reads: CASSVDSGANVLTF. CDR3 bases: TGTGCCAGCAGCGTAGACTCTGGGGCCAACGTCCTGACTTTC.

The J gene is TRBJ2-7, the V gene TRBV5-1; perhaps TRBD2 as D (6 bases). Germline CDR1 is SGHRS and CDR2 is YFSETQ. This CDR3 is built from 15 residues. V lost 0 bases, J lost 7 bases, and 17 bases lay in between. The CDR3 loop is CASSLASGLAQEQYF. In DNA form, the CDR3 reads TGCGCCAGCAGCTTGGCCAGCGGCCTAGCGCAGGAGCAGTACTTC. Filled out from reference TRBV5-1 and TRBJ2-7, the complete variable domain reads KAGVTQTPRYLIKTRGQQVTLSCSPISGHRSVSWYQQTPGQGLQFLFEYFSETQRNKGNFPGRFSGRQFSNSRSEMNVSTLELGDSALYLCASSLASGLAQEQYFGPGTRLTVT.

The J gene is TRBJ1-5, the V gene TRBV2; D remains unclear. The length of the CDR3 is 15 residues. Deletions cut 5 bases from V and 0 bases from J, with 11 bases between. Germline V gives CDR1 SNHLY, CDR2 FYNNEI. The CDR3 here is CASSSQEDSNQPQHF. In nucleotides, the CDR3 is TGTGCCAGCAGTTCTCAGGAGGATAGCAATCAGCCCCAGCATTTT.

Only a few counts were recorded for this clone. The gene calls are TRBV4-3 and TRBJ1-3; D remains ambiguous. V was clipped by 0 bases and J by 2 bases, with 11 bases between them. The CDR3 totals 16 residues. Looked up from germline, CDR1 is LGHNA and CDR2 is YSLEER. The CDR3 here is CASSQDRLAAGNTIYF. DNA of the CDR3: TGCGCCAGCAGCCAAGATCGTTTGGCGGCTGGAAACACCATATATTTT.

V and J are TRBV7-9 and TRBJ2-7; possibly TRBD2 for D (6 bases). The germline gives CDR1 SEHNR, CDR2 FQNEAQ (reference sequence). The V gene lost 3 bases and the J gene lost 2 bases, with 11 bases spanning the gap. This CDR3 is 14 amino acids long. CDR3 region: CASSLYSGAYEQYF. In nucleotides, the CDR3 is TGTGCCAGCAGCTTGTATAGCGGAGCCTACGAGCAGTACTTC.

A single count supports this clone. This chain uses TRBV4-3 with TRBJ2-5; the match to TRBD1 covers 9 bases. With 0 bases clipped from V and 4 bases from J, the junction kept 15 bases outside the gene matches. Germline loops: CDR1 LGHNA, CDR2 YSLEER. The CDR3 extends over 19 amino acids. For the CDR3, the DNA is TGCGCCAGCAGCCAAGAGAGGGGGCCGGGACAGGGCTTTTTAGAGACCCAGTACTTC. Translating gives CASSQERGPGQGFLETQYF.

The rearrangement links TRBV7-2 to TRBJ1-1; D not resolved. V was pared by 7 bases and J by 1 base, with 13 bases between. From germline, CDR1 is SGHTA and CDR2 FQGNSA. The CDR3 consists of 14 residues. The CDR3 reads CASNTRTENTEAFF. The CDR3 bases are TGTGCCAGCAACACCAGGACGGAGAACACTGAAGCTTTCTTT.

This chain uses TRBV28 with TRBJ2-1; TRBD2 aligns across 11 bases. The V and J ends lost 5 bases and 2 bases, in that order; junction bases with no gene match: 5. The CDR3 runs to 16 residues. The germline V gene has CDR1 MDHEN and CDR2 SYDVKM. The CDR3 coding sequence is TGTGCCAGCAGTCCAGAGGGACTAGCGGCCTACAATGAGCAGTTCTTC. It codes for CASSPEGLAAYNEQFF. Full variable domain (missing parts from reference TRBV28 and TRBJ2-1): DVKVTQSSRYLVKRTGEKVFLECVQDMDHENMFWYRQDPGLGLRLIYFSYDVKMKEKGDIPEGYSVSREKKERFSLILESASTNQTSMYLCASSPEGLAAYNEQFFGPGTRLTVL.

This chain connects TRBV6-5 to TRBJ2-7; D is unclear. Germline V lookup: CDR1 MNHEY, CDR2 SVGAGI. The CDR3 has 14 residues. The V end lost 5 bases, the J end lost 2 bases, and 13 bases lay between the germline ends. The CDR3 DNA sequence: TGTGCCAGCAGTGGTCCTACTGGCGCCTACGAGCAGTACTTC. Translated, it gives CASSGPTGAYEQYF.

The V call is TRBV7-3, the J call TRBJ2-2; TRBD1 aligns across 9 bases. The CDR3 length is 18 residues. Germline V CDR1 and CDR2: SGHTA, FQGTGA. The trim removed 5 bases at V and 2 bases at J, leaving 12 bases unmatched. CDR3 sequence (DNA): TGTGCCAGCAGCCCAACCCCTGGGGGACAGGGTAACACCGGGGAGCTGTTTTTT. Its protein product is CASSPTPGGQGNTGELFF.

The chain recombines TRBV5-5 with TRBJ1-4; D call uncertain. Trimming shortened V by 4 bases and J by 4 bases, and 14 bases separated the two germline ends. The CDR3 runs 15 residues. Per germline, CDR1 SGHKS and CDR2 YYEKEE (reference sequence). CDR3: CASSQDIGVNEKLFF. The CDR3 DNA follows: TGTGCCAGCAGCCAGGATATCGGCGTTAATGAAAAACTGTTTTTT.

This chain joins TRBV6-9 and TRBJ2-7; 7 bases map to TRBD2. This CDR3 has 12 residues. The germline V gene has CDR1 MNHGY and CDR2 SVAAGI. V lost 6 bases to trimming and J lost 3 bases; unmatched junction nucleotides: 2. Here the CDR3 reads CASRASGYEQYF. The CDR3 DNA follows: TGTGCCAGCAGGGCTAGCGGCTACGAGCAGTACTTC.

The chain is built from TRBV27 and TRBJ1-2; 8 bases agree with TRBD1. The V gene end was trimmed by 3 bases and the J gene end by 3 bases; junction bases not matched to a gene: 6. The CDR3 sequence is 15 residues long. Germline CDR1 reads MNHEY; CDR2 reads SMNVEV (reference sequence). The CDR3 region has the DNA TGTGCCAGCAGTTTGGCCCCGACAGGGGACTATGGCTACACCTTC. Protein sequence: CASSLAPTGDYGYTF.

The genes are TRBV5-1 and TRBJ2-1; D not certain. The CDR3 is 15 amino acids. The germline V gene encodes CDR1 SGHRS and CDR2 YFSETQ. Trimming stripped 1 base from V and 2 bases from J, with 10 bases between. DNA for the CDR3: TGCGCCAGCAGCTTGCTAGAGATAACCTACAATGAGCAGTTCTTC. This encodes CASSLLEITYNEQFF.

The chain has TRBV6-5 and TRBJ2-1, with D perhaps being TRBD1 or TRBD2 (5 bases each). The ends were cut back, 6 bases at V and 9 bases at J, with 12 bases in the middle. The CDR3 sequence is 12 residues long. Germline V gives CDR1 MNHEY, CDR2 SVGAGI. CDR3 sequence: CASSLGRTEQFF. CDR3 nucleotide sequence: TGTGCCAGCAGCTTGGGACGCACTGAGCAGTTCTTC.